This entry describes one T cell receptor beta chain. This clone came up a few times. Its cognate antigen has yet to be identified. No base qualities exist here, and no much larger clone lies one base off it. TCRbeta CDR3 regions were amplified from genomic DNA using the immunoSEQ Assay, a bias-controlled multiplex PCR. From the authors' description of their analysis: The number of nucleated cells in each sample was estimated by amplification of reference gene primers within the assay. To quantify the absolute abundance of each unique TCRbeta CDR3 rearrangement, sequence reads were collapsed and filtered. Productive Simpson clonality was computed per sample as the square root of Simpson's diversity index over productive rearrangements. TCRdb holds this immuneACCESS table with in-frame rearrangements only. Some clones are missing; in checked studies, unresolved V genes explain under half, and the rest has no known cause. The DNA was the basis for D and trimming; V, J and clone size are from that table. Present in this sample are 85,000 or so clones, roughly 88% of which were seen just once. The ten largest make up around a quarter of the sample.

The data were obtained in a study of blood T cell repertoires in COVID-19 (TCRdb year 2020). About the investigation overall: Samples from collaborators originated in the United States, Italy and Spain and spanned both the acute and convalescent phases of COVID-19. The material from the prospective study consisted of cDNA or gDNA derived from T cells, B-cell-depleted T cells, or PBMCs. The dataset comprised deeply sampled blood TCRbeta repertoires from subjects exposed to, actively infected with, or recovered from COVID-19. The repertoires were made available in a free public database intended to serve as a resource for research on the immune response to SARS-CoV-2. Where HLA class I and class II types were available, the types were taken from metadata supplied by the sample provider, not from assay-based typing. Samples came from the ongoing ImmuneRACE study (first 160 participants) plus 1,254 subjects from 6 global collaborators. Nearly every sample came with metadata listing a de-identified subject ID, COVID-19 status, age in years and sex. The full study reports these points: The quantity of clinical and demographic metadata differed by source and by participant and was supplied without curation.

From a lookup of the germline V gene (reference sequence), CDR1 and CDR2 are LNHDA and SQIVND. The CDR3 starts with the cysteine, ends with the phenylalanine, and has 16 residues. CDR3 DNA only is kept here, 48 bases in frame from base 1. V loses 4 bases, J loses 6 bases, and the germline ends lie 18 bases apart. Each collaborating institution followed its own protocols to collect whole blood in K2EDTA tubes. Collaborator samples were shipped for TCRbeta analysis as frozen whole blood, isolated PBMCs, or DNA extracted from either sample type. The source of this sequence is a man in his forties or fifties with active or convalescent COVID-19. Sequenced: peripheral blood. The rearrangement joined TRBV19 to TRBJ1-4; the D segment could be TRBD1, given 5 matching bases. The CDR3 region reads CASSTADPGGDEKLFF. The bases are TGTGCCAGTAGTACCGCGGACCCCGGAGGGGATGAAAAACTGTTTTTT.